The clone carrying this TCR beta chain has at least ten counts. Its antigen is currently unknown. This specimen comes from a study of blood T cells in healthy people across ages. Primed by a sample-barcoded 5' primer and a J-beta primer mix, a second PCR proceeded for roughly 7 to 11 cycles. Each CDR3 protein gets one entry after TCRdb re-called the 5' RACE reads with MiXCR. The sample has 540,000 or so distinct CDR3 sequences, more than 45% seen once; the top ten hold approximately 23%. Study-wide results and caveats: Diversity estimated from one million T cells was considered an underestimate. Older individuals had lower TCR beta diversity per million T cells (the decline was roughly linear). Possibly confounding the expanded clonotype changes was the fact that donor CMV status was unknown.

Input material: blood. This sequence was found in a man aged 80 or over in good health.

In DNA form, the CDR3 reads TGTGCCAGCACTTCCGAGAGGAGAGGCTACACCTTC. This encodes CASTSERRGYTF. The chain uses TRBV6-5 and TRBJ1-2, with D unclear. The germline V gene encodes CDR1 MNHEY and CDR2 SVGAGI. V dropped 7 bases and J dropped 8 bases, with 14 bases sitting between them. The CDR3 runs 12 residues.